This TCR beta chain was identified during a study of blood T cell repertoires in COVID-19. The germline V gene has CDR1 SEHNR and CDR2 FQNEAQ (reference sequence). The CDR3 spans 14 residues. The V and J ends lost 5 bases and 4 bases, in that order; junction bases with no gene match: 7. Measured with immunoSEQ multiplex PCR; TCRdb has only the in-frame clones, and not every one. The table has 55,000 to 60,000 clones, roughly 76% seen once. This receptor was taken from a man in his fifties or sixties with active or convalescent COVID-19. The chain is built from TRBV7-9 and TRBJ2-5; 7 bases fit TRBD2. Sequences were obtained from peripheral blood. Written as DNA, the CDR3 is TGTGCCAGCAGCGCCGGACTAGATCGAGAGACCCAGTACTTC. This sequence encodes CASSAGLDRETQYF. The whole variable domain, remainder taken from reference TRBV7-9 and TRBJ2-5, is DTGVSQNPRHKITKRGQNVTFRCDPISEHNRLYWYRQTLGQGPEFLTYFQNEAQLEKSRLLSDRFSAERPKGSFSTLEIQRTEQGDSAMYLCASSAGLDRETQYFGPGTRLLVL.